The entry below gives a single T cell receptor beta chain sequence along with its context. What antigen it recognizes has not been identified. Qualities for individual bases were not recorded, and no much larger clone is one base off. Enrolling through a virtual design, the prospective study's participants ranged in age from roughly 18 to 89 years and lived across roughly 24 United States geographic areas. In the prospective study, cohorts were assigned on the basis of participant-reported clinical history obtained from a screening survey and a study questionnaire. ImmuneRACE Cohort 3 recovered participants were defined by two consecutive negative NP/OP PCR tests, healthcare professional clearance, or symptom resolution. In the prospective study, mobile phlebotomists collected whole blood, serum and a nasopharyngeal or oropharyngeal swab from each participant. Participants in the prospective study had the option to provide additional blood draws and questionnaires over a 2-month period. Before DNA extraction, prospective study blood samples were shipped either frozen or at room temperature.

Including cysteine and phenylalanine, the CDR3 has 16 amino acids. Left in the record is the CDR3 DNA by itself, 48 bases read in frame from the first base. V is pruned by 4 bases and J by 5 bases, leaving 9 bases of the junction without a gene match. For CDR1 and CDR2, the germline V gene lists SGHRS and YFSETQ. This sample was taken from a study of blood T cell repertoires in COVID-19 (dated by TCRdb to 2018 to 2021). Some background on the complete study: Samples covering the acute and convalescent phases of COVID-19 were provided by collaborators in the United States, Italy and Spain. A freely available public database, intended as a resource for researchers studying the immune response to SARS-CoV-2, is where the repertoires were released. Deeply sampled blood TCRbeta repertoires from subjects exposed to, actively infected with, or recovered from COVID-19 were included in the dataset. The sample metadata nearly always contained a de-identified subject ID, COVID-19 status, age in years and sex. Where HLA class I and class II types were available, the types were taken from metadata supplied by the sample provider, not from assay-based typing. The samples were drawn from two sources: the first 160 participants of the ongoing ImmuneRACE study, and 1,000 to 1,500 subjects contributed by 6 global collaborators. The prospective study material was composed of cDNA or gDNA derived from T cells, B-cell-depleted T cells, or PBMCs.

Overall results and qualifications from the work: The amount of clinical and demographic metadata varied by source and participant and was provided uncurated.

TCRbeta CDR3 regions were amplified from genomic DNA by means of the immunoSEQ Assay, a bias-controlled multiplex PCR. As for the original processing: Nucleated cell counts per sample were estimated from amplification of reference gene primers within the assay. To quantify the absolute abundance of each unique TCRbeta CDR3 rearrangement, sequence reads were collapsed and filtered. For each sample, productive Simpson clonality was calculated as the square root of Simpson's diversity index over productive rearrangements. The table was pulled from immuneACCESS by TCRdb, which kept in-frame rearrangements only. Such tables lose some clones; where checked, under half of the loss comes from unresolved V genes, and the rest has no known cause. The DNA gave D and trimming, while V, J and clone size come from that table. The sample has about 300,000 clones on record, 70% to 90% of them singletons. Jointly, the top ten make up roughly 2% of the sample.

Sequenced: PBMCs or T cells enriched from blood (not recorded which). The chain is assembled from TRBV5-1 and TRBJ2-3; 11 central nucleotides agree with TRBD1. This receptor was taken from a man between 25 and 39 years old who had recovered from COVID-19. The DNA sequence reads TGCGCCAGCAGCATAATAGGACAGGGGGCTGGAGATACGCAGTATTTT. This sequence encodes CASSIIGQGAGDTQYF.